The text below deals with one TCR beta chain. What antigen it recognizes has not been identified. Per-base qualities were not stored, and no clone one base away is much larger. Receptors were amplified or captured by the immunoSEQ multiplex PCR assay. For the multiplex PCR, a mixture combining 60 forward primers for TCR Vbeta segments and 13 reverse primers for TCR Jbeta segments was used. The CDR3 region of rearranged TCR beta genes was amplified from genomic DNA with a multiplex PCR assay. Amplified TCR beta libraries were sequenced as 87-base-pair reads on the Illumina HiSeq System. Per the authors' processing: A later analysis counted around 72 million unique TCR beta chains across the approximately 700 repertoires, and roughly 11 million of these chains were shared by at least two donors. A nearest-neighbor algorithm error-corrected the raw reads and collapsed the reads into unique sequences, merging closely related sequences to remove PCR and sequencing errors. V, D and J gene segments were assigned by aligning CDR3 sequences to IMGT reference sequences. For a sequence to be retained, at least a six-nucleotide match to both a V gene segment and a J gene segment was required. A rearrangement was called productive if the CDR3 had no stop codons and remained in frame with V and J, and every other rearrangement was called non-productive. CDR3 was defined according to IMGT convention as the region running from the second conserved V-encoded cysteine to the conserved J-encoded phenylalanine. In an earlier analysis of more than 550 of the donors, sequences lacking an unambiguous match to a single V gene segment were excluded. An earlier analysis of a few hundred of the donors called V segments functional above 56.7% productive rearrangements and segregating when the between-donor standard deviation exceeded 5%. A statistical classification framework was built for diagnosing cytomegalovirus status from the catalog of TCR beta chain sequences. In a later analysis, V and J genes were assigned by comparing TCR nucleotide sequences against IMGT/GENE-DB human TR gene sequences. Using the TCRdist pipeline, a later analysis assigned CDR3 sequences along with most-parsimonious VDJ recombination scenarios. In a later analysis, each TCR beta chain was defined by its CDR3 amino acid sequence together with its V-gene family, and reads lacking a unique V-gene family were excluded. A later analysis removed several hundred highly shared, low-generation-probability nucleotide sequences to deal with suspected cross-contamination and a sequencing artifact. In a later analysis, a clonal expansion index was calculated for each public chain from normalized within-repertoire ranks of inferred template counts. Generation probabilities in a later analysis came from a VDJ recombination model fitted to out-of-frame rearrangements, and those results were checked against IGoR. A later analysis scored TCR-TCR, TCR-HLA and TCR-CMV co-occurrence with hypergeometric tests, applying a repertoire-size bias correction to TCR pairs. In a later analysis, false discovery rates were estimated by permuting HLA or CMV assignments 20 times. In a later analysis, co-occurring TCRs were grouped using DBSCAN, with TCRdist sequence similarity added in when clustering inside HLA-allele-positive subsets. Repertoires with fewer than 30,000 or more than 120,000 public chains, plus five repertoires with anomalous nucleotide sharing, were excluded from co-occurrence clustering. Held by TCRdb, this immuneACCESS table contains in-frame sequences only and omits some clones. Under half of the omission traces to an unresolved V gene where checked; the cause of the rest is unknown. That table furnishes V, J and clone size, whereas the DNA furnished D and trimming. Recorded for this sample are 150,000 to 200,000 clones; around four fifths of them occurred a single time. Around 0.99% of the sample comes from the top ten.

Trimming costs V 8 bases and J 4 bases, and their ends lie 12 bases apart. The CDR3 starts with the cysteine, ends with the phenylalanine, and has 12 residues. Only the CDR3 DNA is retained, 36 bases long and in frame from the first base. The germline V gene yields SNHLY for CDR1 and FYNNEI for CDR2. This entry belongs to a study of cytomegalovirus exposure and HLA in healthy donors (dated by TCRdb to about 2017). Notes on the research overall: An earlier analysis of roughly 500 of the donors reported roughly 270 Gb of sequence data and 117 million unique TCR beta sequences from about 179 million T cells. Roughly 300 gigabases of sequencing data and 70 million to 100 million unique TCR sequences made up an early release that covered several hundred HLA-typed donors. Among the roughly 400 genotyped donors, 81% belonged to the genetic ancestry cluster associated with self-reported Caucasian donors. The study aimed to test whether signatures of past pathogen exposure could be identified by cataloging public T cell receptors. Using immunosequencing, the study profiled T cell repertoires from fewer than 700 subjects and related those repertoires to cytomegalovirus serostatus. Besides the first cohort of some 670 subjects, a separate validation cohort made up of around 120 different subjects was used. High-throughput TCR immunosequencing, statistical association of individual TCRs with disease status, and machine learning were combined to predict cytomegalovirus infection status. A later analysis re-examined previously published TCR beta repertoires from more than 650 donors and added high-resolution HLA genotyping to investigate patterns of TCR occurrence. Rather than using new phenotypic data, the later analysis identified candidate immune exposures from TCR beta sequences and from how often those sequences occurred across donors. An earlier analysis of 587 of the donors used high-throughput TCR beta sequencing to judge whether each TCR beta V gene segment behaved as functional or pseudogenic. Donor age, sex, ethnicity and CMV serostatus were compiled together with the repertoire data. A later genetic analysis took genome-wide SNP genotypes for about 65% of the 666 donors and used that subset as a discovery cohort. Every repertoire in the discovery cohort had been generated on one and the same sequencing platform. Class I and class II HLA loci were covered by the typing at four-digit resolution. Typing coverage varied by locus: roughly 629-630 donors for A, B, C, DRB1 and DQB1; 500 to 550 for DQA1; over 600 for DPA1; roughly 470 for DPB1. Roughly 5 DR-DQ haplotypes were handled as single units for association and clustering, since linkage in the cohort was strong. On average, roughly 250,000 unique TCR beta nucleotide sequences were sequenced per donor among some 420 genotyped donors of the cohort, with roughly 18% of those sequences being non-productive. Here is what the overall study found, with its caveats: A cluster of highly shared sequence variants was judged likely to represent a technical artifact of the sequencing pipeline. A further reported finding was that TCR beta sequences accurately predicted the HLA-A and HLA-B alleles for most subjects in the first cohort. An earlier analysis of approximately 540 of the donors showed that most TCR beta V segments appeared in productive rearrangements either about 87% or about 30% of the time, which broadly matched IMGT annotations. About 17 rarely observed V segments, including chromosome 9 orphons, were excluded from the earlier analysis of some 590 of the donors because counts were too low. The only immune exposure information available for the cohort was CMV serostatus. A later analysis associated about 17,000 TCR beta sequences with specific HLA alleles at a false discovery rate of 0.05. V-gene and J-gene trimming of TCR beta chains was associated with a missense DCLRE1C variant in a later genetic analysis, and the association was replicated in an independent cohort. According to the authors, the approach could potentially be generalized to other disease states and immunological phenotypes. A later genetic analysis reported fewer N-insertions in productive TCRs among donors in an Asian-associated ancestry cluster than the roughly 700-donor mean. Most TCR sequences were observed very rarely across donors, whereas some public TCRs were present in many individuals. Strong co-occurrence of HLA alleles, especially DR and DQ, made assigning TCR associations to individual alleles difficult. Correlated functional status among segregating V segments might reflect linkage disequilibrium, but an unknown experimental factor could not be ruled out. A few of the identified cytomegalovirus-associated TCR beta chains were confirmed in vitro to be specific for cytomegalovirus antigens. In a later analysis, TCR association rates were found to vary across HLA loci, with the most associated TCRs seen for DRB1 alleles and the fewest for HLA-C alleles. The study gave a list of 150 to 200 TCR beta chains associated with cytomegalovirus. In both the original and validation cohorts, the classifier was reported to diagnose cytomegalovirus status with high specificity and sensitivity. A later analysis found that HLA-associated TCR beta chains were more clonally expanded and had lower generation probabilities than equally common non-associated chains. In a later analysis, several top co-occurrence clusters were reported to appear linked to parvovirus B19, influenza, CMV and Epstein-Barr virus. Only TCR beta chains were sequenced in this cohort, and the absence of alpha or paired-chain data limited detectable features. Some IMGT-functional V segments, including TRBV6-2 and TRBV6-3, could not be told apart with the 87-base-pair reads, so those segments were excluded. HLA typing was unavailable for some donors at each locus, so association tests used only the typed subset. Sequencing depth was assumed to be roughly uniform across donors in the presence/absence analyses, though that assumption may not hold. A later analysis found that most CMV-associated TCR beta chains appeared HLA-restricted, with HLA associations seemingly driven largely by CMV exposure.

In total, 666 healthy bone marrow donors made up the cohort. Cohort members were all nominally healthy when sampled, although unrecorded immune exposures were likely present. The donor was CMV seronegative and belonged to the group of more than 300 seronegative cohort members. Each donor provided a peripheral blood sample, and peripheral blood mononuclear cells were used for TCR beta sequencing. Genomic DNA was extracted from the blood cell samples with the Qiagen DNeasy Blood Extraction Kit. The chain is encoded by TRBV2 joined to TRBJ2-7; tentative D gene TRBD1, with 6 bases matching. Sequencing was performed on PBMCs. The receptor comes from a middle-aged woman in good health and CMV-seronegative. The nucleotides read TGTGCCAGCCGTGGCAGGGGATACGAGCAGTACTTC. Protein translation: CASRGRGYEQYF.